This T cell receptor (beta chain) was sequenced in a study of CD8 T cells in Susac syndrome (dated by TCRdb to the late 2010s). Describing the broader study: Repertoire sequencing was used to test whether CD8+ T cell activation and differentiation in Susac syndrome was antigen driven. Broader findings and caveats from the paper: The TCR sequencing and HLA analysis was acknowledged to have included a relatively small number of individuals.

RNA was extracted with the RNeasy kit and 0.5 to 1 ug was reverse transcribed using random hexamers. TCR beta CDR3 regions were amplified with the immunoSEQ multiplex PCR assay covering 54 Vbeta and 13 Jbeta segments. To correct PCR amplification bias, a synthetic template baseline was used for both primer optimization and computational correction. In the paper's pipeline: Reads were assigned to V, D and J genes according to IMGT and analyzed in immunoSEQ Analyzer, with only productive sequences retained. Clonality was computed as one minus Shannon entropy normalized by log2 of the number of productive unique sequences. For each patient and control, public and private clones were evaluated among the 100 most prevalent clones. Susac-specific clones were defined as absent from healthy and MS cohorts, 800 to 1,200 published viral clones and other ImmuneACCESS disease sequences. TCRdb reprocessed the public reads (quality trimming at Q25 with fastp, clone calling with MiXCR) and kept in-frame beta chains. Under each unique CDR3 protein, matching rows form one entry showing the most common genes and DNA. For this entry, the V and J calls and clone size follow TCRdb and not the study's own pipeline. This sample is represented by 150,000 to 200,000 distinct CDR3 sequences; just under 95% of them were singletons. The top ten clones comprise more than 0.11% of the sample.

As regards this clonotype: Which antigen it targets is not known. Per-base qualities were not stored, and no clone one base away is much larger.

Measured from the cysteine to the phenylalanine, the CDR3 is 15 residues long. Of all the DNA, just the CDR3 is kept, 45 bases in frame from base 1. Taken from the germline V gene, the CDR1 and CDR2 loops are KGHSH and LQKENI. V is clipped by 3 bases and J by 0 bases, and the sequence between their germline boundaries is 11 bases long. High-throughput TCR beta sequencing profiled peripheral blood CD8+ and CD4+ T cells from healthy donors, Susac syndrome patients and multiple sclerosis patients. Healthy donors were included as age- and sex-matched controls. Bulk CD8+ and CD4+ T cells were purified by magnetic negative isolation, while CD8+ TEMRA cells were enriched using FACS. Blood was drawn into EDTA tubes, processed within 24 hours, and PBMCs were isolated by density gradient centrifugation. PBMCs intended for TCR sequencing were cryopreserved in liquid nitrogen and thawed later in a water bath at 37 degrees C. The sorted or isolated CD4+, CD8+ and CD8+ TEMRA cells had a purity of 90% or higher.

This clonotype originated in a human donor in good health. Sequenced: CD4+ T cells from PBMCs. The sequence is built from TRBV18 and TRBJ1-1; a tentative D match to TRBD1 spans 5 bases. The bases are TGTGCCAGCTCACCTCGACAGCGATTGAACACTGAAGCTTTCTTT. Its translation reads: CASSPRQRLNTEAFF.